The next 21 T cell receptor beta chains were all read from a single sample in a study of blood T cell repertoires in COVID-19. The protocol was immunoSEQ multiplex PCR, while the TCRdb copy is restricted to in-frame clones and leaves out a portion. The sample records about 69,000 clones, around 87% being singletons. The source material was peripheral blood. All receptors come from a man aged 50-59 years with acute or convalescent COVID-19.

The V gene is TRBV6-5, the J gene TRBJ1-6; D unresolved. The germline V gene encodes CDR1 MNHEY and CDR2 SVGAGI. The ends were cut back, 6 bases at V and 4 bases at J, with 10 bases in the middle. CDR3 length: 14 amino acids. This CDR3 reads CASRSQRYNSPLHF. The CDR3 DNA sequence: TGTGCCAGCAGGTCCCAGCGATATAATTCACCCCTCCACTTT.

The genes are TRBV24-1 and TRBJ2-7; 8 nucleotides align to TRBD1. The CDR3 spans 16 residues. Unmatched junction bases numbered 9, after V lost 5 bases and J lost 1 base. CDR1 is KGHDR, CDR2 SFDVKD, per germline. The CDR3 bases are TGTGCCACCAGTGGCCTCGGGACAGGAGGATCCTACGAGCAGTACTTC. Residues: CATSGLGTGGSYEQYF.

This clone was seen only a few times. The genes are TRBV6-4 and TRBJ1-2, with no clear D. The CDR3 loop spans 12 amino acids. Germline V gene lookup returns CDR1 MRHNA and CDR2 SNTAGT. V gave up 0 bases and J gave up 8 bases, with 7 bases separating them. Written as DNA, the CDR3 is TGTGCCAGCAGTGACTCGGAGGCAGGCTACACCTTC. Translated: CASSDSEAGYTF.

The V and J genes are TRBV5-1 and TRBJ1-6; 8 nucleotides align to TRBD1. The CDR3 runs 16 residues. From germline, CDR1 is SGHRS and CDR2 YFSETQ. The V and J ends lost 0 bases and 6 bases, in that order; junction bases with no gene match: 5. The CDR3 region is CASSLALQGANSPLHF. The CDR3 DNA follows: TGCGCCAGCAGCTTGGCCTTGCAGGGGGCTAATTCACCCCTCCACTTT. Full variable domain (remainder filled in from reference TRBV5-1 and TRBJ1-6): KAGVTQTPRYLIKTRGQQVTLSCSPISGHRSVSWYQQTPGQGLQFLFEYFSETQRNKGNFPGRFSGRQFSNSRSEMNVSTLELGDSALYLCASSLALQGANSPLHFGNGTRLTVT.

The chain links TRBV7-9 to TRBJ2-5, with 7 nucleotides matching TRBD1. V trimming: 1 base; J trimming: 2 bases; junction bases outside the gene matches: 16. CDR3 size: 19 residues. Germline V gives CDR1 SEHNR, CDR2 FQNEAQ (reference sequence). The CDR3 reads CASSLDRGTGAFVQETQYF. The CDR3 DNA follows: TGTGCCAGCAGCTTAGACCGGGGCACAGGGGCCTTTGTACAAGAGACCCAGTACTTC.

The chain combines TRBV6-5 with TRBJ1-2; 8 bases are shared with TRBD1. CDR1 and CDR2 (germline): MNHEY, SVGAGI. CDR3 length: 13 amino acids. Trimming cost V 10 bases and J 4 bases; bases outside gene matches: 8. CDR3 coding DNA: TGTGCCACCCATGAAGACAGGGGCTATGGCTACACCTTC. It yields the protein CATHEDRGYGYTF.

The rearrangement links TRBV3-1 (or the pseudogene TRBV3-2) to TRBJ2-7; a possible D gene is TRBD1 (5 bases). This CDR3 is 13 amino acids long. Germline V gene data show CDR1 as LGHDT and CDR2 as YNNKEL (reference sequence). Trimming left V 4 bases short and J 4 bases short, with 11 bases between. This CDR3 is CASSLGDRYEQYF. CDR3 sequence (DNA): TGTGCCAGCAGCCTAGGGGATCGGTACGAGCAGTACTTC.

V is TRBV19 and J is TRBJ2-7, with TRBD1 identical over 8 bases. From germline, CDR1 is LNHDA and CDR2 SQIVND (reference sequence). With V trimmed by 3 bases and J by 0 bases, 7 bases remained unmatched. The CDR3 runs to 16 residues. CDR3 DNA: TGTGCCAGTAGTATCTCAGGACAGGGAAGCTCCTACGAGCAGTACTTC. This gives the protein CASSISGQGSSYEQYF.

The rearrangement links TRBV7-2 to TRBJ1-2; 9 bases line up with TRBD1. V trimming: 5 bases; J trimming: 8 bases; junction bases outside the gene matches: 9. This CDR3 region has 14 residues. Germline V gives CDR1 SGHTA, CDR2 FQGNSA. The CDR3 region is CASSLIQGAQGYTF. The DNA for the CDR3 is TGTGCCAGCAGCCTTATACAGGGGGCGCAGGGCTACACCTTC.

The V gene is TRBV11-2, the J gene TRBJ2-5; TRBD2 matches at 8 bases. With V trimmed by 5 bases and J by 5 bases, 13 bases remained unmatched. CDR3 size: 16 residues. Germline V gene data show CDR1 as SGHAT and CDR2 as FQNNGV. CDR3 DNA: TGTGCCAGCAGCCTCTCCTTAGCGGGAATATTGGAGACCCAGTACTTC. It yields the protein CASSLSLAGILETQYF.

This clone has a handful of counts. This sequence joins TRBV28 and TRBJ2-3; TRBD2 aligns across 10 bases. The V segment lost 2 bases and the J segment 6 bases; nucleotides outside the gene matches: 5. The CDR3 runs 15 residues. CDR1 MDHEN and CDR2 SYDVKM come from the germline V gene. The CDR3 loop reads CASSLTTSGLDTQYF. In nucleotides, the CDR3 is TGTGCCAGCAGTTTAACGACTAGCGGGCTGGATACGCAGTATTTT.

CDR3: CASMAGVGDREQFF. Here the CDR3 DNA reads TGTGCCAGCATGGCGGGGGTGGGCGACAGGGAGCAGTTCTTC. V gene TRBV5-5 combines with J gene TRBJ2-1; TRBD2 might be the D (7 bases). The germline CDR1 and CDR2 sequences are SGHKS and YYEKEE (reference sequence). The CDR3 is 14 amino acids. Between the trimmed V and J ends, which lost 6 bases and 10 bases, there was a span of 20 bases.

This clone appeared a few times. The rearrangement links TRBV18 to TRBJ1-6, with D perhaps matching TRBD1 (6 bases). Trimming removed 3 bases at V and 11 bases at J, with 14 bases between. This CDR3 comprises 14 residues. Germline lookup yields CDR1 KGHSH and CDR2 LQKENI. In DNA form, the CDR3 reads TGTGCCAGCTCACCGACAACAGGGATTGCACCCCTCCACTTT. This translates into CASSPTTGIAPLHF. Full variable domain (remainder filled in from reference TRBV18 and TRBJ1-6): NAGVMQNPRHLVRRRGQEARLRCSPMKGHSHVYWYRQLPEEGLKFMVYLQKENIIDESGMPKERFSAEFPKEGPSILRIQQVVRGDSAAYFCASSPTTGIAPLHFGNGTRLTVT.

This clone was observed a single time. J is TRBJ2-3 and V is TRBV29-1, with D possibly TRBD2 on 5 matching bases. The CDR3 totals 11 residues. Trimming removed 7 bases from V and 3 bases from J, with 8 bases in between. CDR1 and CDR2 (germline): SQVTM, ANQGSEA. The CDR3 is CSELVTDTQYF. CDR3 coding DNA: TGCAGCGAACTAGTGACAGATACGCAGTATTTT.

The chain has TRBV27 and TRBJ1-2, with TRBD1 matching over 10 bases. With 3 bases clipped from V and 5 bases from J, the junction kept 6 bases outside the gene matches. CDR1 MNHEY and CDR2 SMNVEV come from the germline V gene (reference sequence). This CDR3 is built from 15 residues. The chain's CDR3 is CASSFRDRGRYGYTF. The CDR3 coding sequence is TGTGCCAGCAGTTTCCGGGACAGGGGTCGATATGGCTACACCTTC.

This rearrangement joins TRBV19 to TRBJ1-5; 8 bases are a match to TRBD1. The CDR3 is made up of 16 amino acids. CDR1 and CDR2 (germline): LNHDA, SQIVND (reference sequence). V lost 6 bases to trimming and J lost 5 bases; unmatched junction nucleotides: 12. Here the CDR3 reads CASRTQGAAEHQPQHF. CDR3 nucleotides: TGTGCCAGTAGGACCCAGGGGGCAGCCGAACATCAGCCCCAGCATTTT.

The gene calls are TRBV19 and TRBJ1-2, with D unresolved. Between the trimmed V and J ends, which lost 10 bases and 2 bases, there was a span of 14 bases. The CDR3 is 13 residues long. CDR1 is LNHDA, CDR2 SQIVND, per germline (reference sequence). The CDR3 spells CATKAGLNYGYTF. The CDR3 DNA reads TGTGCCACCAAGGCGGGGTTGAACTATGGCTACACCTTC.

The CDR3 is CASSAGSYGYTF. Written as DNA, the CDR3 is TGTGCCAGCAGCGCCGGGAGCTATGGCTACACCTTC. The chain carries TRBV7-2 and TRBJ1-2, with unresolved D. Between the trimmed V and J ends, which lost 5 bases and 4 bases, there was a span of 8 bases. The CDR3 loop spans 12 amino acids. Germline lookup yields CDR1 SGHTA and CDR2 FQGNSA. The full variable domain, completed using reference TRBV7-2 and TRBJ1-2, is GAGVSQSPSNKVTEKGKDVELRCDPISGHTALYWYRQSLGQGLEFLIYFQGNSAPDKSGLPSDRFSAERTGGSVSTLTIQRTQQEDSAVYLCASSAGSYGYTFGSGTRLTVV.

The chain carries TRBV18 and TRBJ1-1, with D perhaps TRBD1 (5 bases). The V end lost 3 bases, the J end lost 6 bases, and 11 bases lay between the germline ends. The CDR3 is 13 residues long. Germline V CDR1 and CDR2: KGHSH, LQKENI. CDR3: CASSPTGVAEAFF. The CDR3, as DNA: TGTGCCAGCTCACCTACGGGGGTGGCTGAAGCTTTCTTT.

This chain links TRBV4-1 with TRBJ2-3, with D perhaps matching TRBD2 (5 bases). The CDR3 is 19 amino acids. V dropped 4 bases and J dropped 0 bases, with 23 bases sitting between them. CDR1 is MGHRA and CDR2 is YSYEKL in the germline V gene. CDR3 DNA sequence: TGCGCCAGCAGCCCCCAATTGGAGAGGGCTCTGTTTAGCACAGATACGCAGTATTTT. Translation gives CASSPQLERALFSTDTQYF.

The genes are TRBV9 and TRBJ1-3, with a tentative D call TRBD1 (5 bases). The CDR3 is 17 amino acids. Per germline, CDR1 SGDLS and CDR2 YYNGEE. V was pared by 0 bases and J by 2 bases, with 15 bases between. CDR3 DNA sequence: TGTGCCAGCAGCGTAGCACTCCGCGGGGGGACTGGAAACACCATATATTTT. The encoded protein is CASSVALRGGTGNTIYF.